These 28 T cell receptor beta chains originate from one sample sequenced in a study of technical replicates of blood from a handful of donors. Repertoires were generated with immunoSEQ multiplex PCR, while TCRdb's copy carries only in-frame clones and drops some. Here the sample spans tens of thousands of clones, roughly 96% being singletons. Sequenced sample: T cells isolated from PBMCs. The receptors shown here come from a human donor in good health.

The CDR3 DNA sequence: TGTGCCAGCAGTCTCCGGACAGGGGGCTTGGATGAAGCTTTCTTT. This translates into CASSLRTGGLDEAFF. V gene TRBV6-5 combines with J gene TRBJ1-1; TRBD1 aligns across 11 bases. V was clipped by 5 bases and J by 7 bases; unmatched bases: 9. CDR1 and CDR2 from the germline V gene are MNHEY and SVGAGI. CDR3 length: 15 amino acids.

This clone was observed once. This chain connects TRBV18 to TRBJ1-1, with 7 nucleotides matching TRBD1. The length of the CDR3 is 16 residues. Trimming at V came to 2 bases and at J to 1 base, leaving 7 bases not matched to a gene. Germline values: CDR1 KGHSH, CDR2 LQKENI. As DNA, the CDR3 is TGTGCCAGCTCACCAGTAATACAGGGGACGAACACTGAAGCTTTCTTT. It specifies CASSPVIQGTNTEAFF.

The CDR3 DNA reads TGTGCCAGTAGTAGACCTAGCGGGGAATCCTACGAGCAGTACTTC. This translates into CASSRPSGESYEQYF. V is TRBV19 and J is TRBJ2-7, with 9 bases aligning to TRBD2. J lost 1 base, V lost 4 bases, and 5 bases had no gene match. Germline CDR1 and CDR2: LNHDA and SQIVND (reference sequence). The CDR3 has 15 amino acids.

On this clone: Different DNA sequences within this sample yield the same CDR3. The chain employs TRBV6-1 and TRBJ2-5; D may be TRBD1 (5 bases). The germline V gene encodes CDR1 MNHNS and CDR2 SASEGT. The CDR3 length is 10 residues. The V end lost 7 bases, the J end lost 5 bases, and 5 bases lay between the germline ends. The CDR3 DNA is TGTGCCAGCACAGGGGAGACCCAGTACTTC. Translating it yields CASTGETQYF.

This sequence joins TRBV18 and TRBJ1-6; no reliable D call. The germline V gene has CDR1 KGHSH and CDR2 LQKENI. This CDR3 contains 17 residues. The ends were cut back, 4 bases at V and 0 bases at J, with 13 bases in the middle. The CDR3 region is CASSLFGLSSYNSPLHF. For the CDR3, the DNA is TGTGCCAGCTCACTTTTCGGACTTAGCTCCTATAATTCACCCCTCCACTTT. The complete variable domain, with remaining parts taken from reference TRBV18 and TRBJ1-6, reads NAGVMQNPRHLVRRRGQEARLRCSPMKGHSHVYWYRQLPEEGLKFMVYLQKENIIDESGMPKERFSAEFPKEGPSILRIQQVVRGDSAAYFCASSLFGLSSYNSPLHFGNGTRLTVT.

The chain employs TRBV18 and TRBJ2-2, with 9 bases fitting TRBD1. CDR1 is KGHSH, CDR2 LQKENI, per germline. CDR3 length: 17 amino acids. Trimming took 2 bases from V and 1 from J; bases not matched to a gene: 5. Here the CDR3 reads CASSPNSGQGNTGELFF. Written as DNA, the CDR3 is TGTGCCAGCTCACCAAACTCGGGACAGGGGAACACCGGGGAGCTGTTTTTT.

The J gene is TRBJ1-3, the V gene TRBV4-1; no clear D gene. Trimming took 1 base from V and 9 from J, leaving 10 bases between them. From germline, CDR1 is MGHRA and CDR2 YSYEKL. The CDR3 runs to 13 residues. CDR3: CASSQGGQSTIYF. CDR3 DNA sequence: TGCGCCAGCAGCCAAGGAGGGCAAAGCACCATATATTTT.

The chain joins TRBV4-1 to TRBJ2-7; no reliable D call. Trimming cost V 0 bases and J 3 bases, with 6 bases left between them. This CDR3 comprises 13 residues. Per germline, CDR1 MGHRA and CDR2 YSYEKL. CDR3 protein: CASSQDADYEQYF. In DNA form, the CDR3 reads TGCGCCAGCAGCCAAGACGCGGACTACGAGCAGTACTTC.

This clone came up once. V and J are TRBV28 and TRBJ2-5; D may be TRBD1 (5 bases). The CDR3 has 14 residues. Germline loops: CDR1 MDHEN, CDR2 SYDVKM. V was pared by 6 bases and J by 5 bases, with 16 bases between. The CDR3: CASSLDTASETQYF. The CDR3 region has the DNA TGTGCCAGCAGCCTGGACACGGCCAGCGAGACCCAGTACTTC.

CDR3 loop: CASSEDNRLFSYEQYF. In DNA form, the CDR3 reads TGTGCCAGCAGTGAGGACAACCGACTCTTCTCCTACGAGCAGTACTTC. V usage is TRBV6-1 and J usage is TRBJ2-7, with D perhaps matching TRBD1 (5 bases). This CDR3 comprises 16 residues. Germline-derived CDR1 and CDR2 are MNHNS and SASEGT. V was trimmed by 3 bases and J by 0 bases, leaving 15 bases between them.

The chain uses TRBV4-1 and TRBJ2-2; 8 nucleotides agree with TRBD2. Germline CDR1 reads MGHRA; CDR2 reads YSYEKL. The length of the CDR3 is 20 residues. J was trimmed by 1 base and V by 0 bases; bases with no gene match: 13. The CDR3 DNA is TGCGCCAGCAGCCAAGATGGGCTAGCGGGTGGCACGAAGAACACCGGGGAGCTGTTTTTT. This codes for CASSQDGLAGGTKNTGELFF.

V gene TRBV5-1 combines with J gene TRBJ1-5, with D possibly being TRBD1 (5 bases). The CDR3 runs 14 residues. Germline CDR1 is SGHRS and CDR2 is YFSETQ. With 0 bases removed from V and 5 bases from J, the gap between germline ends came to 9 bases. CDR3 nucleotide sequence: TGCGCCAGCAGCTTGGCAGGGCTCTATCAGCCCCAGCATTTT. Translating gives CASSLAGLYQPQHF.

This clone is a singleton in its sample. CDR3 bases: TGTGCCAGCAGTTACTCTCAGGGGATTCGTGGGAATGAGCAGTTCTTC. Protein: CASSYSQGIRGNEQFF. The genes are TRBV6-5 and TRBJ2-1; D is perhaps TRBD1 (6 bases). The CDR3 is 16 amino acids. Trimming stripped 0 bases from V and 7 bases from J, with 16 bases between. CDR1 is MNHEY and CDR2 is SVGAGI in the germline V gene.

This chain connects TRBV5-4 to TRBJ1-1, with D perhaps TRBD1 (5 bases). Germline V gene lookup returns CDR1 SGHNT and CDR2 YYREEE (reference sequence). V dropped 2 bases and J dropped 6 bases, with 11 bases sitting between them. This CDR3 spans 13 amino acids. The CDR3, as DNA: TGTGCCAGCAGCTTTAACGGGGGTTCTGAAGCTTTCTTT. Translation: CASSFNGGSEAFF.

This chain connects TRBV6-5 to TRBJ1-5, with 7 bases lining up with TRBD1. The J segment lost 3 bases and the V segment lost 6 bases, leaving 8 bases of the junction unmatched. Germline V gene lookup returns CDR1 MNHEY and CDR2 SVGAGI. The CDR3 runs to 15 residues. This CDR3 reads CASREPGQPNQPQHF. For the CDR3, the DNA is TGTGCCAGCAGAGAACCGGGACAGCCCAATCAGCCCCAGCATTTT.

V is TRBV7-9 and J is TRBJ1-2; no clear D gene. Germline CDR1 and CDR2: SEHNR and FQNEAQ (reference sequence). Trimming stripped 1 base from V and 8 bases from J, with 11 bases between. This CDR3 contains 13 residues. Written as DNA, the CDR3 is TGTGCCAGCAGCTTAGAGGACGCGGGAGGCTACACCTTC. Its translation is CASSLEDAGGYTF.

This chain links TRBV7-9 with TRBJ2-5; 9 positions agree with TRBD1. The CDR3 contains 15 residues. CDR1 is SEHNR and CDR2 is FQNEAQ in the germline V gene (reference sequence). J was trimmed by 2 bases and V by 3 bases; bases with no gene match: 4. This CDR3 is CASSFRDRAQETQYF. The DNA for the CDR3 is TGTGCCAGCAGCTTTAGGGACAGGGCTCAAGAGACCCAGTACTTC.

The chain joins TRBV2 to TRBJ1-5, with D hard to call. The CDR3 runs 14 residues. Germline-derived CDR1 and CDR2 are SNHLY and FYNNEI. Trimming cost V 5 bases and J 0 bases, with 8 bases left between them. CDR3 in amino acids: CASSRTVSNQPQHF. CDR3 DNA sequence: TGTGCCAGCAGTCGCACAGTTAGCAATCAGCCCCAGCATTTT.

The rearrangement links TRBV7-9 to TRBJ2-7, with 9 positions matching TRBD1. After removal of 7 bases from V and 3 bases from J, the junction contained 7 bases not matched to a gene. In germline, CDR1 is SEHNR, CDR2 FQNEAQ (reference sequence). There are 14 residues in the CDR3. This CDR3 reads CASTVSGQGYEQYF. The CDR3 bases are TGTGCCAGCACCGTCTCGGGACAGGGCTACGAGCAGTACTTC.

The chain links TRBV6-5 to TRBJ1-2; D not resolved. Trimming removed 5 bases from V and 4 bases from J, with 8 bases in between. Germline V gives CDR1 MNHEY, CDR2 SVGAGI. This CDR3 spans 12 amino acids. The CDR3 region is CASSTVGYGYTF. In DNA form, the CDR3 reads TGTGCCAGCAGTACGGTTGGCTATGGCTACACCTTC.

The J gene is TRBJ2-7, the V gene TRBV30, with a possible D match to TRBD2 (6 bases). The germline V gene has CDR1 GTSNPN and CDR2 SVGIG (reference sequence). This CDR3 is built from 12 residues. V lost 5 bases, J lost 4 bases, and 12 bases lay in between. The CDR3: CAWGGPGYEQYF. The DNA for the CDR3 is TGTGCCTGGGGAGGGCCAGGTTACGAGCAGTACTTC. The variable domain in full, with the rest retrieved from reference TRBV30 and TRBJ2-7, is SQTIHQWPATLVQPVGSPLSLECTVEGTSNPNLYWYRQAAGRGLQLLFYSVGIGQISSEVPQNLSASRPQDRQFILSSKKLLLSDSGFYLCAWGGPGYEQYFGPGTRLTVT.

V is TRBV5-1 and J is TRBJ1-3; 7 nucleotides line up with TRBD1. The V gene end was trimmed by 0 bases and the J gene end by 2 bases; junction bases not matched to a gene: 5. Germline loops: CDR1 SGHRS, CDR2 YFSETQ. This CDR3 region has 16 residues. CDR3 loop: CASSLAEGAPGNTIYF. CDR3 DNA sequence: TGCGCCAGCAGCTTGGCCGAGGGGGCCCCTGGAAACACCATATATTTT.

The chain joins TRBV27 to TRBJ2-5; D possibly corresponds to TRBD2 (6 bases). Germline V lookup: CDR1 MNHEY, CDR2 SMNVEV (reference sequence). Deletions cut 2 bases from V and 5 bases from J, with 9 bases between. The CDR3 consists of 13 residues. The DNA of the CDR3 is TGTGCCAGCAGTTTAGGGGGGTCGGAGACCCAGTACTTC. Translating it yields CASSLGGSETQYF.

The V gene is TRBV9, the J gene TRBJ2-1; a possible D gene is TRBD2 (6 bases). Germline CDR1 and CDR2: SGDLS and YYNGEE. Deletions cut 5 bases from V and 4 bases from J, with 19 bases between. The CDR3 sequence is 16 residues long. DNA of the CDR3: TGTGCCAGCAGTTTCTCCCGGGACTGGGGTTACAATGAGCAGTTCTTC. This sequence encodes CASSFSRDWGYNEQFF.

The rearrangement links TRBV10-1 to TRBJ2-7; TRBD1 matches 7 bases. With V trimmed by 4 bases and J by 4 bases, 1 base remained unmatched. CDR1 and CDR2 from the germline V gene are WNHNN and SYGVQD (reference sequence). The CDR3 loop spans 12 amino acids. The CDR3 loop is CASSAQGYEQYF. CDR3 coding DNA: TGCGCCAGCAGTGCACAGGGGTACGAGCAGTACTTC.

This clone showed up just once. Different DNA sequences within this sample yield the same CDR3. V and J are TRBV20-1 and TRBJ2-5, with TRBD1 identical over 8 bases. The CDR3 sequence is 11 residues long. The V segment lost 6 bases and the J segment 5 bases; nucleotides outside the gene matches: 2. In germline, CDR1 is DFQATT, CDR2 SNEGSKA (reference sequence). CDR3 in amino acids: CSARQGETQYF. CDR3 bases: TGCAGTGCCCGACAGGGGGAGACCCAGTACTTC.

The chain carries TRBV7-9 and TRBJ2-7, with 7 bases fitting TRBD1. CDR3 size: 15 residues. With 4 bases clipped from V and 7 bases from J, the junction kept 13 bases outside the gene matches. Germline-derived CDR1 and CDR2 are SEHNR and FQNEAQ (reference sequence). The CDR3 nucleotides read TGTGCCAGCAGCTACCCGACTACAGGGGCGTTGGAGCAGTACTTC. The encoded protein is CASSYPTTGALEQYF.

CDR3 DNA: TGTGCCAGATCTCCCGGACTAGCGGGACAAGGGGGAGATACGCAGTATTTT. As protein: CARSPGLAGQGGDTQYF. The gene calls are TRBV30 and TRBJ2-3; 12 bases fit TRBD2. Looked up from germline, CDR1 is GTSNPN and CDR2 is SVGIG (reference sequence). This CDR3 has 17 amino acids. Trimming cost V 8 bases and J 5 bases; bases outside gene matches: 17.